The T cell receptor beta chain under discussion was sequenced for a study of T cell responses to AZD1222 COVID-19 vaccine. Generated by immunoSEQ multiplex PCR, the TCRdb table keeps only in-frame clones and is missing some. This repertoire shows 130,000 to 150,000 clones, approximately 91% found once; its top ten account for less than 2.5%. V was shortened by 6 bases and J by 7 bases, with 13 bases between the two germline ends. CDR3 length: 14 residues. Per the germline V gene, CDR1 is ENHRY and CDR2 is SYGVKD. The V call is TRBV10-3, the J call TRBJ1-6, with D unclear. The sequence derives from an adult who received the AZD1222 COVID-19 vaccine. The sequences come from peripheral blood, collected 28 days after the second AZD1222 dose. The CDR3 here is CAIRPRATNSPLHF. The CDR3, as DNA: TGTGCCATCAGGCCCCGAGCTACAAATTCACCCCTCCACTTT.